This T cell receptor (beta chain) was found in a study of T-cell memory formation after mild COVID-19. Study as a whole: Clusters were largely donor specific. Broader study findings: Later expanders leaned toward CD4+, whereas clones contracting from day 15 to 85 were balanced CD4/CD8.

Turning to this clonotype: What it binds is not known.

This CDR3 has 14 amino acids. J was trimmed by 2 bases and V by 6 bases; bases with no gene match: 6. Germline assignment: CDR1 LGHDT and CDR2 YNNKEL (reference sequence). Employing constant-segment primers, 5'RACE generated TCR alpha and TCR beta cDNA libraries bearing sample barcodes and UMIs. TCRdb ran MiXCR on the 5' RACE reads and lists one entry per CDR3 protein. The table has some 300,000 distinct CDR3 sequences, around 20% seen once. The receptor was isolated from a man younger than 35 who had mild COVID-19 (a few samples of this study predate the infection). Cell type and time point are not known. This sequence joins TRBV3-1 and TRBJ1-2; 7 bases are shared with TRBD1. The sequencing sample was made of PBMCs or a T cell subset sorted from them (not recorded which). The CDR3 nucleotides read TGTGCCAGCAGTCAGGGACAGTCCAACTATGGCTACACCTTC. It yields the protein CASSQGQSNYGYTF.